These 29 T cell receptor beta chains originate from one sample sequenced in a study of cytotoxic CD8 clonotypes in ibrutinib-treated CLL. Clones were sequenced by immunoSEQ multiplex PCR, and TCRdb holds only the in-frame ones, with some missing. Of approximately 67,000 clones in the sample, 80% were seen once. The starting material was PBMCs, obtained at disease progression, from a patient treated with ibrutinib. These receptors originate from a human donor with chronic lymphocytic leukemia.

CDR3 residues: CASSINTGELFF. The CDR3 nucleotides read TGTGCCAGCAGTATAAACACCGGGGAGCTGTTTTTT. The J gene is TRBJ2-2, the V gene TRBV6-1; D unresolved. Looked up from germline, CDR1 is MNHNS and CDR2 is SASEGT. Trimming removed 5 bases at V and 2 bases at J, with 3 bases between. The CDR3 covers 12 residues.

The V gene is TRBV5-1, the J gene TRBJ2-7; TRBD1 or TRBD2 may be the D gene (5 bases each). The CDR3 runs to 16 residues. Germline values: CDR1 SGHRS, CDR2 YFSETQ. V lost 4 bases, J lost 2 bases, and 19 bases lay in between. For the CDR3, the DNA is TGCGCCAGCAGCGTAGACCTTGGGGGATTTGCCTACGAGCAGTACTTC. It is translated as CASSVDLGGFAYEQYF.

The gene calls are TRBV5-1 and TRBJ1-1, with a weak D call TRBD1 (5 bases). The CDR3 has 14 amino acids. The V gene's germline CDR1 is SGHRS and CDR2 YFSETQ. The V end lost 4 bases, the J end lost 3 bases, and 13 bases lay between the germline ends. The CDR3 protein is CASSGQGWDTEAFF. Here the CDR3 DNA reads TGCGCCAGCAGCGGACAAGGATGGGACACTGAAGCTTTCTTT.

The CDR3 sequence: CSARVLYEQFF. CDR3 nucleotide sequence: TGCAGTGCTAGAGTTCTGTATGAGCAGTTCTTC. The chain combines TRBV20-1 with TRBJ2-1, with no clear D. This CDR3 spans 11 amino acids. The ends were cut back, 1 base at V and 8 bases at J, with 6 bases in the middle. The germline gives CDR1 DFQATT, CDR2 SNEGSKA (reference sequence).

The chain has TRBV7-9 and TRBJ2-7; 13 nucleotides line up with TRBD2. With 6 bases clipped from V and 3 bases from J, the junction kept 5 bases outside the gene matches. Germline CDR1 reads SEHNR; CDR2 reads FQNEAQ (reference sequence). The CDR3 spans 15 residues. The CDR3 nucleotides read TGTGCCAGCAGTTCCTGGACTAGCGGGAGCTACGAGCAGTACTTC. Residues: CASSSWTSGSYEQYF.

This chain connects TRBV5-4 to TRBJ1-1; 7 nucleotides match TRBD1. The ends lost 4 bases at V and 3 bases at J; junction bases unmatched: 3. Germline V gene data show CDR1 as SGHNT and CDR2 as YYREEE (reference sequence). This CDR3 contains 13 residues. As DNA, the CDR3 is TGTGCCAGCAGCGAAACAGGGGACACTGAAGCTTTCTTT. Protein: CASSETGDTEAFF.

This CDR3 is CSVVAGGDTEAFF. The CDR3 region has the DNA TGCAGCGTTGTAGCCGGCGGGGACACTGAAGCTTTCTTT. The chain is built from TRBV29-1 and TRBJ1-1; the D is unclear. The germline gives CDR1 SQVTM, CDR2 ANQGSEA. V lost 4 bases and J 3 bases, leaving 12 bases between the germline ends. The CDR3 has 13 residues. Together with reference TRBV29-1 and TRBJ1-1, the CDR3 gives the full variable domain: SAVISQKPSRDICQRGTSLTIQCQVDSQVTMMFWYRQQPGQSLTLIATANQGSEATYESGFVIDKFPISRPNLTFSTLTVSNMSPEDSSIYLCSVVAGGDTEAFFGQGTRLTVV.

This chain connects TRBV5-1 to TRBJ2-1; 11 bases match TRBD2. With 3 bases clipped from V and 2 bases from J, the junction kept 4 bases outside the gene matches. The germline CDR1 and CDR2 sequences are SGHRS and YFSETQ. CDR3 length: 16 residues. In DNA form, the CDR3 reads TGCGCCAGCAGCTGGGAACTAGCGGGAGCCTACAATGAGCAGTTCTTC. Translating it yields CASSWELAGAYNEQFF.

The V gene is TRBV27, the J gene TRBJ2-1, with D hard to call. V dropped 6 bases and J dropped 8 bases, with 8 bases sitting between them. The V gene's germline CDR1 is MNHEY and CDR2 SMNVEV (reference sequence). The CDR3 is made up of 11 amino acids. CDR3 DNA: TGTGCCAGCAGCGGCCTCTATGAGCAGTTCTTC. It specifies CASSGLYEQFF.

The CDR3 reads CASSPGSFSYGYTF. For the CDR3, the DNA is TGTGCCAGCAGTCCCGGGAGCTTCTCCTATGGCTACACCTTC. This chain uses TRBV2 with TRBJ1-2; D unclear. Trimming stripped 5 bases from V and 4 bases from J, with 14 bases between. CDR1 is SNHLY, CDR2 FYNNEI, per germline. This CDR3 has 14 amino acids.

The genes are TRBV10-3 and TRBJ2-7, with no clear D. This CDR3 spans 13 amino acids. V was clipped by 4 bases and J by 3 bases, with 10 bases between them. Germline CDR1 and CDR2: ENHRY and SYGVKD. The CDR3 loop reads CAISVSTGYEQYF. As DNA, the CDR3 is TGTGCCATCAGTGTCTCGACTGGCTACGAGCAGTACTTC.

This chain uses TRBV5-4 with TRBJ2-3; no reliable D call. This CDR3 is built from 13 residues. Between the trimmed V and J ends, which lost 1 base and 0 bases, there was a span of 3 bases. From germline, CDR1 is SGHNT and CDR2 YYREEE (reference sequence). The CDR3 nucleotides read TGTGCCAGCAGCTTGTATAGCACAGATACGCAGTATTTT. It translates to CASSLYSTDTQYF.

This sequence joins TRBV5-1 and TRBJ2-2; D possibly matches TRBD1 or TRBD2 (5 bases each). Trimming removed 4 bases from V and 5 bases from J, with 18 bases in between. There are 16 residues in the CDR3. Germline CDR1 reads SGHRS; CDR2 reads YFSETQ. CDR3 bases: TGCGCCAGCAGCAAAGGGGTGGACTTTTCAACCGGGGAGCTGTTTTTT. It encodes CASSKGVDFSTGELFF.

V gene TRBV4-1 combines with J gene TRBJ1-2; D may be TRBD1 (6 bases). Germline V gene sequence: CDR1 MGHRA, CDR2 YSYEKL. Trimming removed 0 bases from V and 6 bases from J, with 14 bases in between. The CDR3 is 15 residues long. Here the CDR3 DNA reads TGCGCCAGCAGCCAAGACCACAGGGTCTCCGATGGCTACACCTTC. This gives the protein CASSQDHRVSDGYTF.

The chain recombines TRBV6-5 with TRBJ2-3, with 7 bases identical to TRBD1. The CDR3 consists of 13 residues. J was trimmed by 3 bases and V by 6 bases; bases with no gene match: 3. Germline lookup yields CDR1 MNHEY and CDR2 SVGAGI. Written as DNA, the CDR3 is TGTGCCAGCAGGACAGGGTTAACAGATACGCAGTATTTT. Residues: CASRTGLTDTQYF.

This chain links TRBV7-9 with TRBJ1-1; 9 nucleotides agree with TRBD1. This CDR3 contains 16 residues. Germline-derived CDR1 and CDR2 are SEHNR and FQNEAQ (reference sequence). V was clipped by 5 bases and J by 0 bases; unmatched bases: 7. The chain's CDR3 is CASSPPGQGMNTEAFF. CDR3 nucleotide sequence: TGTGCCAGCAGCCCCCCGGGACAGGGCATGAACACTGAAGCTTTCTTT.

CDR3 residues: CASRRGQVAGELFF. In DNA, the CDR3 is TGTGCCAGCAGGCGCGGACAAGTGGCCGGGGAGCTGTTTTTT. The rearrangement links TRBV6-5 to TRBJ2-2; maybe TRBD1 (5 bases). V gave up 6 bases and J gave up 6 bases, with 14 bases separating them. CDR3 length: 14 residues. Germline values: CDR1 MNHEY, CDR2 SVGAGI.

The CDR3 region is CASSVGGLAGNEQYF. The DNA for the CDR3 is TGTGCCAGCAGCGTAGGGGGACTAGCGGGAAACGAGCAGTACTTC. The rearrangement links TRBV9 to TRBJ2-7, with 13 bases aligning to TRBD2. The ends lost 0 bases at V and 5 bases at J; junction bases unmatched: 2. In germline, CDR1 is SGDLS, CDR2 YYNGEE. CDR3 length: 15 amino acids. Variable domain in full (rest from reference TRBV9 and TRBJ2-7): DSGVTQTPKHLITATGQRVTLRCSPRSGDLSVYWYQQSLDQGLQFLIQYYNGEERAKGNILERFSAQQFPDLHSELNLSSLELGDSALYFCASSVGGLAGNEQYFGPGTRLTVT.

CDR3 sequence (DNA): TGCAGCGTTCTGACGGGGACTAGCGGCTATGCGACCCAGTACTTC. Translated: CSVLTGTSGYATQYF. The chain carries TRBV29-1 and TRBJ2-5; TRBD2 matches at 11 bases. The V gene end was trimmed by 5 bases and the J gene end by 7 bases; junction bases not matched to a gene: 12. The CDR3 is made up of 15 amino acids. Germline V CDR1 and CDR2: SQVTM, ANQGSEA.

A word on this clone: Other DNA variants within this sample encode the same CDR3. The CDR3 DNA reads as TGTGCCAGCAGTGACAGGGACGGCTACACCTTC. Translation gives CASSDRDGYTF. V usage is TRBV6-5 and J usage is TRBJ1-2; 7 bases line up with TRBD1. The CDR3 runs to 11 residues. Germline CDR1 reads MNHEY; CDR2 reads SVGAGI. Unmatched junction bases numbered 2, after V lost 5 bases and J lost 8 bases.

This clone was recorded only once. The chain joins TRBV5-1 to TRBJ2-1; D unclear. Germline V gene lookup returns CDR1 SGHRS and CDR2 YFSETQ. This CDR3 has 11 residues. V lost 6 bases and J 10 bases, leaving 11 bases between the germline ends. The CDR3: CASTRGTEQFF. The CDR3 bases are TGCGCCAGCACCCGCGGCACGGAGCAGTTCTTC.

The V gene is TRBV18, the J gene TRBJ2-7; perhaps TRBD2 as D (6 bases). Germline V gene data show CDR1 as KGHSH and CDR2 as LQKENI. V was pared by 0 bases and J by 6 bases, with 21 bases between. The CDR3 consists of 17 residues. The CDR3 here is CASSPPTRFGGVGEQYF. The CDR3 DNA follows: TGTGCCAGCTCACCACCTACACGTTTCGGAGGGGTGGGCGAGCAGTACTTC.

The chain combines TRBV30 with TRBJ1-2; D is uncertain. Deletions cut 0 bases from V and 4 bases from J, with 12 bases between. Germline V gives CDR1 GTSNPN, CDR2 SVGIG (reference sequence). The CDR3 loop spans 14 amino acids. CDR3 bases: TGTGCCTGGAGTGTGCAGGCTTTGGGCTATGGCTACACCTTC. Its translation is CAWSVQALGYGYTF.

In DNA, the CDR3 is TGTGCCACCTCTTCCAACCGGGACAACAATCAGCCCCAGCATTTT. Its protein product is CATSSNRDNNQPQHF. The V gene is TRBV19, the J gene TRBJ1-5; possibly TRBD1 for D (6 bases). Germline values: CDR1 LNHDA, CDR2 SQIVND (reference sequence). Trimming pared 10 bases from V and 3 bases from J, leaving 19 bases between. CDR3 length: 15 amino acids.

V is TRBV7-2 and J is TRBJ2-1; 12 bases align to TRBD2. Per germline, CDR1 SGHTA and CDR2 FQGNSA. This CDR3 is built from 15 residues. V trimming: 6 bases; J trimming: 8 bases; junction bases outside the gene matches: 8. The CDR3 DNA reads as TGTGCCAGCAGATGGTCACTAGCGGGGGGCGATGAGCAGTTCTTC. Translation gives CASRWSLAGGDEQFF.

This chain links TRBV7-9 with TRBJ2-5; D not certain. With 5 bases removed from V and 2 bases from J, the gap between germline ends came to 12 bases. The germline V gene encodes CDR1 SEHNR and CDR2 FQNEAQ (reference sequence). The CDR3 spans 14 residues. DNA of the CDR3: TGTGCCAGCAGCGTAAGTCAGATTCAAGAGACCCAGTACTTC. Its protein is CASSVSQIQETQYF.

Here the CDR3 reads CASRRGTATPYGYTF. CDR3 DNA sequence: TGTGCCAGCAGACGCGGGACAGCCACCCCCTATGGCTACACCTTC. V usage is TRBV6-4 and J usage is TRBJ1-2, with 7 bases fitting TRBD1. CDR1 and CDR2 from the germline V gene are MRHNA and SNTAGT. J lost 4 bases, V lost 6 bases, and 11 bases had no gene match. The CDR3 is made up of 15 amino acids.

V usage is TRBV7-3 and J usage is TRBJ2-2, with D maybe TRBD2 (5 bases). The CDR3 totals 15 residues. The germline V gene has CDR1 SGHTA and CDR2 FQGTGA. V gave up 5 bases and J gave up 0 bases, with 10 bases separating them. The CDR3 sequence: CASSRTGSNTGELFF. Written as DNA, the CDR3 is TGTGCCAGCAGCCGGACGGGGTCGAACACCGGGGAGCTGTTTTTT. Based on the CDR3 plus reference TRBV7-3 and TRBJ2-2, the full variable domain is GAGVSQTPSNKVTEKGKYVELRCDPISGHTALYWYRQSLGQGPEFLIYFQGTGAADDSGLPNDRFFAVRPEGSVSTLKIQRTERGDSAVYLCASSRTGSNTGELFFGEGSRLTVL.

This chain connects TRBV6-6 to TRBJ2-7; D uncertain. V was trimmed by 6 bases and J by 5 bases, leaving 5 bases between them. The CDR3 runs to 10 residues. The germline V gene has CDR1 MNHNY and CDR2 SVGAGI (reference sequence). Written as DNA, the CDR3 is TGTGCCAGCAGGGCACACGAGCAGTACTTC. Translating gives CASRAHEQYF.